This T cell receptor beta chain was identified in a study of blood T cell repertoires in COVID-19. Background on the study: Whether acute or convalescent, the COVID-19 samples came from the United States, Italy and Spain. PBMCs, B-cell-depleted T cells, or T cells provided the cDNA or gDNA that made up the material.

The CDR3 runs to 17 residues. The V and J ends lost 2 bases and 0 bases, in that order; junction bases with no gene match: 7. From germline, CDR1 is SGHTA and CDR2 FQGTGA. In the authors' workflow: Scientists estimated how many nucleated cells there were by amplifying reference gene primers. TCRdb's copy holds only in-frame clones and misses some; the assay was immunoSEQ multiplex PCR. The D gene and trimming were derived from the DNA, and the V and J assignments and clone size from that table. The table has 130,000 or so clones, under 90% seen once. Sequenced: peripheral blood. This clonotype originated in a woman aged 55-69 years with acute or convalescent COVID-19. The V call is TRBV7-3, the J call TRBJ2-3; 8 bases align to TRBD2. Here the CDR3 DNA reads TGTGCCAGCAGCTTATCATCCGGCGGGGGGAGCACAGATACGCAGTATTTT. This encodes CASSLSSGGGSTDTQYF. The full variable domain, its missing parts supplied by reference TRBV7-3 and TRBJ2-3, is GAGVSQTPSNKVTEKGKYVELRCDPISGHTALYWYRQSLGQGPEFLIYFQGTGAADDSGLPNDRFFAVRPEGSVSTLKIQRTERGDSAVYLCASSLSSGGGSTDTQYFGPGTRLTVL.